This T cell receptor beta chain stems from a study of Graves' ophthalmopathy and Graves' hyperthyroidism. Across the whole study: Over 18 months of follow-up, stable hyperthyroidism required that no ophthalmopathy appear.

Eligible hyperthyroidism cases comprised new diagnoses of under 2 months' duration in individuals aged 18 to 65. If patients had other autoimmune diseases, uncontrolled infections, pregnancy or lactation, they were excluded. General study points: Blood was where most expanded thyroid clonotypes above 0.001 frequency also turned up.

This CDR3 comprises 15 residues. Germline V CDR1 and CDR2: LNHDA, SQIVND (reference sequence). RNA transcripts served as template for amplifying TCR beta CDR3 sequences. HTBI primers were employed in first-round RT-PCR, then a second-round multiplex PCR followed. MiXCR, run by TCRdb on the multiplex PCR reads, gives a single entry per CDR3 protein. The data show about 550,000 distinct CDR3 sequences, 39% seen once. Remarks on this clonotype: The antigen is unknown. A much larger clone lies a single base off, so this may be a read error.

Sequenced sample: peripheral blood or thyroid tissue (not recorded which). This sequence originates from an adult man with Graves' hyperthyroidism. The V call is TRBV19, the J call TRBJ1-4; 8 bases fit TRBD1. Written as DNA, the CDR3 is TGTGCCAGTAGTCGTACGACAGGGGTAAATGAAAAACTGGTTTTT. It encodes CASSRTTGVNEKLVF.